A selection of T cell receptor beta chains follows, all from one sample in a study of CD8+ T cells in alopecia areata. The repertoire was sequenced with immunoSEQ multiplex PCR; TCRdb's copy has only in-frame clones and lacks some. The sample comprises approximately 34,000 clones, roughly half of which are singletons, and 40% rests with the top ten. The sequenced sample consisted of NKG2D-high CD8+ T cells sorted from blood. The receptors shown here come from a human donor with alopecia areata. CDR3s include the opening cysteine and the closing phenylalanine or tryptophan. The order of the fields is D gene, clone size, J gene, V gene, CDR3 DNA, CDR3 protein. D genes are given only for firm matches. Clone size is shown for a subset of rows, as once, few, many or a class of expanded clone.

TRBD2 | . | TRBJ2-7 | TRBV6-6 | TGTGCCAGCAGTTACGCCGGACAGGCGGGGGGGGAGCAGTACTTC | CASSYAGQAGGEQYF
. | . | TRBJ2-1 | TRBV7-6 | TGTGCCAGCGGGGGCGGGGGACCCGTGCTCTACAATGAGCAGTTCTTC | CASGGGGPVLYNEQFF
. | . | TRBJ1-5 | TRBV6-1 | TGTGCCAGCAGTGAGTGGAGGGATTATCAGCCCCAGCATTTT | CASSEWRDYQPQHF
TRBD2 | . | TRBJ2-7 | TRBV7-2 | TGTGCCAGCAGCTTAGAGGGCGGGAGCTCCTACGAGCAGTACTTC | CASSLEGGSSYEQYF
TRBD1 | . | TRBJ2-7 | TRBV4-2 | TGTGCCAGCAGCTTGGACAGGAAAAGGGAGCAGTACTTC | CASSLDRKREQYF
TRBD1 | . | TRBJ2-3 | TRBV5-1 | TGCGCCAGCAGCTTGGGGGACAGATACACAGATACGCAGTATTTT | CASSLGDRYTDTQYF
. | few | TRBJ1-2 | TRBV5-1 | TGCGCCAGCAGCTTGGGGTCAATTATGGCTAACTATGGCTACACCTTC | CASSLGSIMANYGYTF
. | . | TRBJ2-3 | TRBV7-9 | TGTGCCAGCGCGAGCGGTAGCACAGATACGCAGTATTTT | CASASGSTDTQYF
. | . | TRBJ1-5 | TRBV2 | TGTGCCAGCAGTGTCTGGAGAAACAATCAGCCCCAGCATTTT | CASSVWRNNQPQHF
TRBD1 | . | TRBJ1-2 | TRBV29-1 | TGCAGCGTTGTACCAGGCAGGGACAGTTATAACTATGGCTACACCTTC | CSVVPGRDSYNYGYTF
TRBD2 | . | TRBJ2-1 | TRBV7-8 | TGTGCCAGCAGCTTAGAAGTGCGGGGGACCCCAGGAGAGCAGTTCTTC | CASSLEVRGTPGEQFF
. | . | TRBJ2-1 | TRBV29-1 | TGCAGCGTTGACCCATCCCCGGGACAAAACAATGAGCAGTTCTTC | CSVDPSPGQNNEQFF
. | . | TRBJ2-7 | TRBV7-9 | TGTGCCAGCAGCCTCTCCTTGCAGACCTACGAGCAGTACTTC | CASSLSLQTYEQYF
. | . | TRBJ1-5 | TRBV16 | TGTGCCAGCAGCCAATCGGCAGCCCCGCGGGGAAATCAGCCCCAGCATTTT | CASSQSAAPRGNQPQHF
. | . | TRBJ1-5 | TRBV2 | TGTGCCAGCAAACGTTTACAGGGCGGACAGCCCCAGCATTTT | CASKRLQGGQPQHF
TRBD1 | few | TRBJ2-5 | TRBV10-3 | TGTGCCATCAGTGAGTTTGGGGACAGACGGGAGACCCAGTACTTC | CAISEFGDRRETQYF
. | . | TRBJ1-2 | TRBV29-1 | TGCAGCGTTGAACGGAGGGATGGCTACACCTTC | CSVERRDGYTF
TRBD2 | medium-sized | TRBJ2-5 | TRBV2 | TGTGCCAGCAGTGGGCTAGCGGACCAAGAGACCCAGTACTTC | CASSGLADQETQYF
. | . | TRBJ2-7 | TRBV27 | TGTGCCAGCAGTTTTTTGGGCAAGTCCTACGAGCAGTACTTC | CASSFLGKSYEQYF
. | . | TRBJ2-7 | TRBV7-9 | TGTGCCAGCAGCTCGGACAGCACCCCCTACGAGCAGTACTTC | CASSSDSTPYEQYF
. | few | TRBJ2-2 | TRBV19 | TGTGCCAGTACCCTCCGGTGGGGTAAGGCCGGGGAGCTGTTTTTT | CASTLRWGKAGELFF
. | . | TRBJ1-2 | TRBV7-9 | TGTGCCAGCAGCTCAGGGGCAAATGGTGGCTACACCTTC | CASSSGANGGYTF
. | . | TRBJ1-5 | TRBV13 | TGTGCCAGCAGCCCGGGGGGGGCCGGTCAGCCCCAGCATTTT | CASSPGGAGQPQHF
. | . | TRBJ2-7 | TRBV7-9 | TGTGCCAGCAGCTTAGAGGACAGCTACGAGCAGTACTTC | CASSLEDSYEQYF
. | . | TRBJ2-1 | TRBV18 | TGTGCCAGCTCACTAGACGACCGGCGCTCCTACAATGAGCAGTTCTTC | CASSLDDRRSYNEQFF
. | . | TRBJ2-3 | TRBV27 | TGTGCCAGCAGTCACCAAGGGGCAAGGGCGGATACGCAGTATTTT | CASSHQGARADTQYF
TRBD1 | . | TRBJ1-2 | TRBV4-3 | TGCGCCAGCAGCCGAGTTGGGACAGGGCATGACTATGGCTACACCTTC | CASSRVGTGHDYGYTF